This T cell receptor beta chain was profiled in a study of T cells after yellow fever vaccination. This clonotype was found a few times. CDR3 length: 16 amino acids. Germline-derived CDR1 and CDR2 are MNHEY and SVGEGT. The V segment lost 2 bases and the J segment 1 base; nucleotides outside the gene matches: 7. In TCRdb, the 5' RACE reads were re-called with MiXCR into one record per CDR3 protein. This table holds under 500,000 distinct CDR3 sequences, roughly 20% found once. This sequence was found in a man younger than 30 who received the YFV17D yellow fever vaccine. This specimen was PBMCs, taken before the yellow fever booster vaccination. This chain links TRBV6-2 or TRBV6-3 with TRBJ1-1, with 7 bases fitting TRBD1. CDR3 sequence reads: CASSYGQVSGNTEAFF. CDR3 in DNA: TGTGCCAGCAGTTACGGACAGGTTTCAGGGAACACTGAAGCTTTCTTT.